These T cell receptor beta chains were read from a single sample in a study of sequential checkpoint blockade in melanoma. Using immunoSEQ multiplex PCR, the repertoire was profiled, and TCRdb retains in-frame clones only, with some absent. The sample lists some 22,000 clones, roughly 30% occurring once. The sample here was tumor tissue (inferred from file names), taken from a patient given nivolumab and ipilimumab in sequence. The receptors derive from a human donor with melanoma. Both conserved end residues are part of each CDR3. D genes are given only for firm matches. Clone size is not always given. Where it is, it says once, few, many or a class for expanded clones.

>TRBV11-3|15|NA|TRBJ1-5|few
TGTGCCAGCAGCCCACTGGGCGGCTCCCCAGCGCCCCAGCATTTT
CASSPLGGSPAPQHF
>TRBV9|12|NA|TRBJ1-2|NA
TGTGCCAGCAGCTTAGACAACTATGGCTACACCTTC
CASSLDNYGYTF
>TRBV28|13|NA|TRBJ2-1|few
TGTGCCAGCAGTTTGCAAGATTACAATGAGCAGTTCTTC
CASSLQDYNEQFF
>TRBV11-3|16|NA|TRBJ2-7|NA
TGTGCCAGCAGCCCAGCCCGGGACAAGGGCCACTACGAGCAGTACTTC
CASSPARDKGHYEQYF
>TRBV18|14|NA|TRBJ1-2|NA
TGTGCCAGCTCACCAAGTCCAGGGGACTATGGCTACACCTTC
CASSPSPGDYGYTF
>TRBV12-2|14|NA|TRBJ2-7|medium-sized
TGTGCCAGTGACGGGACTAGCGGTTTCTACGAGCAGTACTTC
CASDGTSGFYEQYF
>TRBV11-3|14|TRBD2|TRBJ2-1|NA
TGTGCCAGCAGCCGCGGACTAGCGGTTAATGAGCAGTTCTTC
CASSRGLAVNEQFF
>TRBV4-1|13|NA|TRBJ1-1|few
TGCGCCAGCAGCCCCGGATTGGACACTGAAGCTTTCTTT
CASSPGLDTEAFF
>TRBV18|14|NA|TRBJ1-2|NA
TGTGCCAGCTCCGAAACCCGGGGAACTTATGGCTACACCTTC
CASSETRGTYGYTF
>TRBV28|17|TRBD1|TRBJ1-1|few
TGTGCCAGCAGTCATGGTCCCGGGACAGGGTCGGACACTGAAGCTTTCTTT
CASSHGPGTGSDTEAFF
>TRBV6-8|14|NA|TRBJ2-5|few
TGTGCCAGCAGTTCACTTTGGCTCCAAGAGACCCAGTACTTC
CASSSLWLQETQYF
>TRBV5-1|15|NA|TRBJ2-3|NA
TGCGCCAGCAGCTTCACGGGAGCTAGCACAGATACGCAGTATTTT
CASSFTGASTDTQYF
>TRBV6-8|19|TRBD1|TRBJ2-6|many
TGTGCCAGCAGTTACTTAATGACAGGGTGGGAATTGGGGGCCAACGTCCTGACTTTC
CASSYLMTGWELGANVLTF
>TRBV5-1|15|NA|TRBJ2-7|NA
TGCGCCAGCAGCATTGGTGTTAGCGAGTACTACGAGCAGTACTTC
CASSIGVSEYYEQYF
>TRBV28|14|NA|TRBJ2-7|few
TGTGCCAGCAGTTTACAAGGATACTCCTACGAGCAGTACTTC
CASSLQGYSYEQYF
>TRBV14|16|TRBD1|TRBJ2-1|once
TGTGCCAGCAGCCCGCGACAGGGGTTGATCGCGGAGGAGCAGTTCTTC
CASSPRQGLIAEEQFF